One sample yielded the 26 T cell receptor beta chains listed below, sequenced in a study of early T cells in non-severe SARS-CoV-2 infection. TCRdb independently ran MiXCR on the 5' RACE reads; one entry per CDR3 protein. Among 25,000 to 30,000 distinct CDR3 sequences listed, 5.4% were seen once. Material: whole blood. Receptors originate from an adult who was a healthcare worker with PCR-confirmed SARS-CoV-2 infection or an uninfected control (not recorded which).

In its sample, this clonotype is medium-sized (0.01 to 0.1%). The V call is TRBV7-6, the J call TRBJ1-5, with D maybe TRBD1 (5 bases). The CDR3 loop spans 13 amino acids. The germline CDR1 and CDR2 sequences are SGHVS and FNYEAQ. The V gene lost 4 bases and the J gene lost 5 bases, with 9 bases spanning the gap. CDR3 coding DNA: TGTGCCAGCAGCTGGGGCCGTGATCAGCCCCAGCATTTT. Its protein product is CASSWGRDQPQHF.

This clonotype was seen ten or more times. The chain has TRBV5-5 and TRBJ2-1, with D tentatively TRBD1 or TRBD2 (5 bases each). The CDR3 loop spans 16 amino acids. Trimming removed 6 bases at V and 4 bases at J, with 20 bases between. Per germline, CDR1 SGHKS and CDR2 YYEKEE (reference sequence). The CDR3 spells CASTYRAGPGYNEQFF. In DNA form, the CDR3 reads TGTGCCAGCACATATCGGGCAGGGCCGGGGTACAATGAGCAGTTCTTC.

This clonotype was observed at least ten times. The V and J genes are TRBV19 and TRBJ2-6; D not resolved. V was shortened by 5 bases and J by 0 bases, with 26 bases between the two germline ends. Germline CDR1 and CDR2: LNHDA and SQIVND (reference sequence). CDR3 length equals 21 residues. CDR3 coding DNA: TGTGCCAGTAGTCCCAAAGGAAGGTTTTCGCTTCCAGTCTCTGGGGCCAACGTCCTGACTTTC. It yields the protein CASSPKGRFSLPVSGANVLTF. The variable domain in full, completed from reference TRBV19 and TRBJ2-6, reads DGGITQSPKYLFRKEGQNVTLSCEQNLNHDAMYWYRQDPGQGLRLIYYSQIVNDFQKGDIAEGYSVSREKKESFPLTVTSAQKNPTAFYLCASSPKGRFSLPVSGANVLTFGAGSRLTVL.

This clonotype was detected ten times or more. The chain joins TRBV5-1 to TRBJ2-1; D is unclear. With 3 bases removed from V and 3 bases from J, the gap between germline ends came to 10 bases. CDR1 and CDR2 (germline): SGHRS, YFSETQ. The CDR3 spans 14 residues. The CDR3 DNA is TGCGCCAGCAGCTCAGGAGACATCTACAATGAGCAGTTCTTC. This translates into CASSSGDIYNEQFF.

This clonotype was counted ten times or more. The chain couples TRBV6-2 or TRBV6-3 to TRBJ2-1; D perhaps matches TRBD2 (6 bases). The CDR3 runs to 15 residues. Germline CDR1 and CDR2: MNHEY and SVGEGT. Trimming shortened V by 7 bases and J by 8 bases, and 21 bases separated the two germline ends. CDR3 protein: CASTARDSRLDEQFF. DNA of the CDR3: TGTGCCAGCACAGCCCGGGACTCCCGGTTAGATGAGCAGTTCTTC.

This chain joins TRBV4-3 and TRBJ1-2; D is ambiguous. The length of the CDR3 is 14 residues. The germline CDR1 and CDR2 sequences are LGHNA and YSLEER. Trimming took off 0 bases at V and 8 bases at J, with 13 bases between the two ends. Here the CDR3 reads CASSQDYGVEGYTF. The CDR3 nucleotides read TGCGCCAGCAGCCAAGATTATGGGGTAGAAGGCTACACCTTC.

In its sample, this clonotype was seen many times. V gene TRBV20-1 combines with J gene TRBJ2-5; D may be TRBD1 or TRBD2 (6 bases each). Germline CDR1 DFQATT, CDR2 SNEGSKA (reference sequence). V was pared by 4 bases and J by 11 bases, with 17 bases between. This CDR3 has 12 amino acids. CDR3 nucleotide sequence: TGCAGTGCTACCCCCTTAACAGGGAGGCAGTACTTC. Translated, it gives CSATPLTGRQYF.

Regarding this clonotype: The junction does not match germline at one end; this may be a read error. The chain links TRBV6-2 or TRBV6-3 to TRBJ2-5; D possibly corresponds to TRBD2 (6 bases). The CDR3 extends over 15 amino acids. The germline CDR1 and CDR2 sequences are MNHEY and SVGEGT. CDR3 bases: TGTGCCAGCAGCTACTTAGAGGAGGGGCAAGAGACCCAGTACTTC. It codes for CASSYLEEGQETQYF.

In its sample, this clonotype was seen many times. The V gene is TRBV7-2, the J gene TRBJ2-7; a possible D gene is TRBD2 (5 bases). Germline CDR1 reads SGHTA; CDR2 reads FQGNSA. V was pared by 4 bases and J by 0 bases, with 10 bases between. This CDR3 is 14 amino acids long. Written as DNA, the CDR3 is TGTGCCAGCAGCTACCGAGGGAGCTCCTACGAGCAGTACTTC. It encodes CASSYRGSSYEQYF.

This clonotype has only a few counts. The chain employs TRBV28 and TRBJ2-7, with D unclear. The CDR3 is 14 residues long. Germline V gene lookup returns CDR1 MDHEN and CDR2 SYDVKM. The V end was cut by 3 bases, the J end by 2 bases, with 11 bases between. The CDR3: CASSFGQITYEQYF. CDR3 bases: TGTGCCAGCAGTTTTGGGCAGATAACCTACGAGCAGTACTTC.

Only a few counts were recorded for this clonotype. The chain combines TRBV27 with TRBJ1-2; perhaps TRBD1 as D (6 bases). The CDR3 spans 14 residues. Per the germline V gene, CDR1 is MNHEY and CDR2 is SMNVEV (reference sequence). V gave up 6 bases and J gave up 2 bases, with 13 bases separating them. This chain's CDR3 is CASRPTGGNYGYTF. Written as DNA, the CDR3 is TGTGCCAGCAGGCCGACAGGCGGAAACTATGGCTACACCTTC.

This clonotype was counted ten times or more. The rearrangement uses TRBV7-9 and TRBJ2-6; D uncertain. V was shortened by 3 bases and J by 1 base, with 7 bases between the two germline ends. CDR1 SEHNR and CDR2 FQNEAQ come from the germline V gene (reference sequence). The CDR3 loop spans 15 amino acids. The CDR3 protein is CASSFTESGANVLTF. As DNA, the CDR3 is TGTGCCAGCAGCTTTACAGAGTCTGGGGCCAACGTCCTGACTTTC.

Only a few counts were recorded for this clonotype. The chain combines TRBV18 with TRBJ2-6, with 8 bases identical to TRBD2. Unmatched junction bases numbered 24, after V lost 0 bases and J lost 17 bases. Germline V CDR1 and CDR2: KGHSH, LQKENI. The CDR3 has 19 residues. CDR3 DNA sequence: TGTGCCAGCTCACCACCCGGGGGGGATCCCAACCCCACCAAGGCGGCAATGACTTTC. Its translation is CASSPPGGDPNPTKAAMTF.

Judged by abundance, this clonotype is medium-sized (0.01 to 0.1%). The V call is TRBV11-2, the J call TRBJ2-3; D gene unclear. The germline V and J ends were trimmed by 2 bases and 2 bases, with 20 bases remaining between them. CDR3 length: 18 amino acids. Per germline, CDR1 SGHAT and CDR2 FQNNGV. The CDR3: CASSLSRATARLTDTQYF. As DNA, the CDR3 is TGTGCCAGCAGCTTAAGTAGGGCGACCGCCAGACTCACAGATACGCAGTATTTT.

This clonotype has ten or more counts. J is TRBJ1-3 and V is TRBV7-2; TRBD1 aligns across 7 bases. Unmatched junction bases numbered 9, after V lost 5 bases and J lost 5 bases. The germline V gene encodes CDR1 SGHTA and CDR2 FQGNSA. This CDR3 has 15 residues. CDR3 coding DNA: TGTGCCAGCAGCAATTCGTGGGGACAGCGAAACACCATATATTTT. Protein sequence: CASSNSWGQRNTIYF.

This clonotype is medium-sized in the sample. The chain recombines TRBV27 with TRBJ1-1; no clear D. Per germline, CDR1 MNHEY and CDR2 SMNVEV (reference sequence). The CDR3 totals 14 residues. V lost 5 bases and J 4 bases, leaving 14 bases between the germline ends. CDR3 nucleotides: TGTGCCAGCAGTCCCCGGGAGGCTGTCACTGAAGCTTTCTTT. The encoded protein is CASSPREAVTEAFF.

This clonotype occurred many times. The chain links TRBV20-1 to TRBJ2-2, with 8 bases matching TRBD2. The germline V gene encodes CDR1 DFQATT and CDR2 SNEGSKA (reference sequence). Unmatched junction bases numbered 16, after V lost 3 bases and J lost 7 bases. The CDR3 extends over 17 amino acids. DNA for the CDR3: TGCAGTGCTAGCCCCAGAGCGGGGGCAACACCTCTCGGGGAGCTGTTTTTT. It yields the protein CSASPRAGATPLGELFF.

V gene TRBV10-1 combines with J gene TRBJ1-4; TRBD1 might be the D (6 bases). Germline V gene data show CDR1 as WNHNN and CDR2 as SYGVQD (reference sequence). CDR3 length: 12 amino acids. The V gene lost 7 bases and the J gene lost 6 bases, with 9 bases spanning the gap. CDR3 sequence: CASMGQDEKLFF. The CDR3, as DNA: TGCGCCAGCATGGGACAAGATGAAAAACTGTTTTTT.

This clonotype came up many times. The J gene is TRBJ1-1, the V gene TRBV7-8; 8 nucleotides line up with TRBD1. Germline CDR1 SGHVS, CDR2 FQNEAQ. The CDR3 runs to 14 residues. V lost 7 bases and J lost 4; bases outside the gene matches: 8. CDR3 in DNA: TGTGCCAGCAACGACAGGGGACGAATCACTGAAGCTTTCTTT. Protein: CASNDRGRITEAFF.

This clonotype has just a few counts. The CDR3 protein is CASSIIRTLNTEAFF. The CDR3 region has the DNA TGTGCCAGCAGTATAATCAGAACCCTGAACACTGAAGCTTTCTTT. This chain connects TRBV28 to TRBJ1-1; D is uncertain. This CDR3 contains 15 residues. V lost 5 bases and J lost 0, with 13 bases in between. Germline CDR1 is MDHEN and CDR2 is SYDVKM.

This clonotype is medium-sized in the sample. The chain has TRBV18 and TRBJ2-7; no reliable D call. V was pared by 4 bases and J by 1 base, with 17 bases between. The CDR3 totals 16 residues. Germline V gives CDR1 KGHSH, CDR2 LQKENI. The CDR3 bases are TGTGCCAGCTCACAGGGTAAAGGTGTCCTTTCCTACGAGCAGTACTTC. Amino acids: CASSQGKGVLSYEQYF.

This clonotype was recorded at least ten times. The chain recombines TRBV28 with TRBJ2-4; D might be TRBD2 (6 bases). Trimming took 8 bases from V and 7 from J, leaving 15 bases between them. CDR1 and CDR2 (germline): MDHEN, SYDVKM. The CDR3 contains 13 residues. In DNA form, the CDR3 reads TGTGCCAGCGCTGGAGGGATGGAGAACATTCAGTACTTC. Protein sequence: CASAGGMENIQYF.

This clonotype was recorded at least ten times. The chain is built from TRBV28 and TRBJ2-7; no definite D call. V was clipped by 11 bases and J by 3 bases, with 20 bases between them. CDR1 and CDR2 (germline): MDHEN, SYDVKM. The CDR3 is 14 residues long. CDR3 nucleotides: TGTGCCGGCTCCCCGGGCGGAAGAAACTACGAGCAGTACTTC. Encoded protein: CAGSPGGRNYEQYF.

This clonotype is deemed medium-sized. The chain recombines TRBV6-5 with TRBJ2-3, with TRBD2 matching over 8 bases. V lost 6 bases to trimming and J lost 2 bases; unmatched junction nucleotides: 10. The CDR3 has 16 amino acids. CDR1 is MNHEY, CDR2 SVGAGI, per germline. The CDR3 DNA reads TGTGCCAGCAGCCACCGTACTAGCGGATACACAGATACGCAGTATTTT. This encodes CASSHRTSGYTDTQYF.

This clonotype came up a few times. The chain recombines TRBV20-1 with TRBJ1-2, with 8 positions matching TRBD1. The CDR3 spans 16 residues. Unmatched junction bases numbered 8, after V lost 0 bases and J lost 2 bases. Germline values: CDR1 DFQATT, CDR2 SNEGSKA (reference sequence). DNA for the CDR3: TGCAGTGCTAGAGATCCCCGACAGGGGATGAACTATGGCTACACCTTC. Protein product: CSARDPRQGMNYGYTF.

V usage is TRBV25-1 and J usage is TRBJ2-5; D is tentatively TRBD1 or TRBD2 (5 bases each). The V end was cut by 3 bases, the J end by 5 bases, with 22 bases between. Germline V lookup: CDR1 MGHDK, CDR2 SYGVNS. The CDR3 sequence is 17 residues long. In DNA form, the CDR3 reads TGTGCCAGCAGTGATGTCCGAGGGGCCGTAGGAACGGAGACCCAGTACTTC. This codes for CASSDVRGAVGTETQYF.